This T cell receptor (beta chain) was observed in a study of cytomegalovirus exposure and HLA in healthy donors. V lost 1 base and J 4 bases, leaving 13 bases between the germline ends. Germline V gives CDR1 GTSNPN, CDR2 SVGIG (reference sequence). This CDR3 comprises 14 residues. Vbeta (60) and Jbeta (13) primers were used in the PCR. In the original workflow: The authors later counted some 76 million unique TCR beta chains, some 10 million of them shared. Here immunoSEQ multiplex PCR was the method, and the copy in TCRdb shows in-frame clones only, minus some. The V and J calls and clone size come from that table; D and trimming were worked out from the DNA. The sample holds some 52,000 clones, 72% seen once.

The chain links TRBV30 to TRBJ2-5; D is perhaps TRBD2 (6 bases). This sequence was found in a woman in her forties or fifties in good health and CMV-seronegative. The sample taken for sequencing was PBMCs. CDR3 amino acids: CAWSESAGRETQYF. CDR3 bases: TGTGCCTGGAGTGAGTCAGCGGGCAGAGAGACCCAGTACTTC.